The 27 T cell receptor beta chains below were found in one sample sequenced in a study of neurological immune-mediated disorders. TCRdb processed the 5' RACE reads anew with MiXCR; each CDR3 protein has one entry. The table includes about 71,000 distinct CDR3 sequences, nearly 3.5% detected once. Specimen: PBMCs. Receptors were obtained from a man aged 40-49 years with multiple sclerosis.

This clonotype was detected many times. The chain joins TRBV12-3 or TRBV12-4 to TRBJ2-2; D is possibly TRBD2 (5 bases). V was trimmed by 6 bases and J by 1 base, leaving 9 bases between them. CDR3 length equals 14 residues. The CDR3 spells CASRTRENTGELFF. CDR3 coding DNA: TGTGCCAGCAGAACCCGGGAGAACACCGGGGAGCTGTTTTTT.

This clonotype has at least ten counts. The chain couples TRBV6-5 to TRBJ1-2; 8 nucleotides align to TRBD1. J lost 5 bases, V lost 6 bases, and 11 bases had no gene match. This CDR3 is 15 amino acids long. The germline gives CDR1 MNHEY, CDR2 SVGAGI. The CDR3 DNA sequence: TGTGCCAGCAGCCTGACCCACGGACAGGGATATGGCTACACCTTC. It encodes CASSLTHGQGYGYTF.

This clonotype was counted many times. The CDR3 sequence is CSAIPGTLYEQYF. The CDR3 DNA is TGCAGTGCTATTCCCGGGACACTCTACGAGCAGTACTTC. This rearrangement joins TRBV20-1 to TRBJ2-7; D perhaps matches TRBD1 (6 bases). The V gene lost 4 bases and the J gene lost 3 bases, with 13 bases spanning the gap. In germline, CDR1 is DFQATT, CDR2 SNEGSKA (reference sequence). There are 13 residues in the CDR3.

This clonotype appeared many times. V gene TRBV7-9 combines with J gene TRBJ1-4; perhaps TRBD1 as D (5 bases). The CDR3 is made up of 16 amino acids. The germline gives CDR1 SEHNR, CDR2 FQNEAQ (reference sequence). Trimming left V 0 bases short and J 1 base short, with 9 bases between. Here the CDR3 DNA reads TGTGCCAGCAGCTTAGCAGGGGCCGGAACTAATGAAAAACTGTTTTTT. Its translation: CASSLAGAGTNEKLFF.

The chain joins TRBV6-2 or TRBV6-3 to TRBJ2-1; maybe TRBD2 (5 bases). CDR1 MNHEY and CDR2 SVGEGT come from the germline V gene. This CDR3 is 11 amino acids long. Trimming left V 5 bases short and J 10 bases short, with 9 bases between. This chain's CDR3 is CASSRTGEQFF. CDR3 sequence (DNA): TGTGCCAGCAGTCGGACTGGCGAGCAGTTCTTC.

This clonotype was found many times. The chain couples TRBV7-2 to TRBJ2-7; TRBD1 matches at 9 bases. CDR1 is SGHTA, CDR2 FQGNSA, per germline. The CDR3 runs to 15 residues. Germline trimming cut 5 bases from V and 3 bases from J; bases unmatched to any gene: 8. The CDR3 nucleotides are TGTGCCAGCAGCCCGACCGGGACAGGGATCTACGAGCAGTACTTC. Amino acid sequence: CASSPTGTGIYEQYF.

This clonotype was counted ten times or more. The CDR3 here is CASSLLAGGYEQYF. CDR3 nucleotides: TGTGCCAGCAGCTTACTAGCGGGAGGTTACGAGCAGTACTTC. The chain recombines TRBV7-6 with TRBJ2-7; TRBD2 agrees at 11 bases. After removal of 2 bases from V and 4 bases from J, the junction contained 1 base not matched to a gene. The CDR3 consists of 14 residues. Germline V gene lookup returns CDR1 SGHVS and CDR2 FNYEAQ.

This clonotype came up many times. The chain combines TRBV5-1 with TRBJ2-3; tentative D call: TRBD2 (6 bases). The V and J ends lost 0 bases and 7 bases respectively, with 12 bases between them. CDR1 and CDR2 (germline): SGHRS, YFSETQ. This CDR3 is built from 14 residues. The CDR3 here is CASSLEIGGNTQYF. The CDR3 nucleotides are TGCGCCAGCAGCTTGGAGATCGGGGGAAATACGCAGTATTTT.

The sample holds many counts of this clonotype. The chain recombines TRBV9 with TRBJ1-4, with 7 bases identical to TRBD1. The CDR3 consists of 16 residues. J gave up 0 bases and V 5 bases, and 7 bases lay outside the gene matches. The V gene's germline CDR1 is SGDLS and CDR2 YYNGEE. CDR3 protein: CASSSGQVATNEKLFF. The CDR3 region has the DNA TGTGCCAGCAGTTCCGGACAGGTCGCAACTAATGAAAAACTGTTTTTT.

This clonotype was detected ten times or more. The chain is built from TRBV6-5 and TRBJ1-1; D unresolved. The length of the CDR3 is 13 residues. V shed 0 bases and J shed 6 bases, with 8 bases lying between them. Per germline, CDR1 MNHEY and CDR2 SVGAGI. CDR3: CASSYSSGAEAFF. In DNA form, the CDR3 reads TGTGCCAGCAGTTACTCGTCCGGGGCTGAAGCTTTCTTT.

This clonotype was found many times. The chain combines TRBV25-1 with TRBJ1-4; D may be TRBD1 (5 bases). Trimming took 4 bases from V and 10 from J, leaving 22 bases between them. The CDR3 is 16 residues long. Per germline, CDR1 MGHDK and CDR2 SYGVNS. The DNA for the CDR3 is TGTGCCAGCAGTGCCCTAGGTCGAAATGAAAGGGGAAAACTGTTTTTT. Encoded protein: CASSALGRNERGKLFF.

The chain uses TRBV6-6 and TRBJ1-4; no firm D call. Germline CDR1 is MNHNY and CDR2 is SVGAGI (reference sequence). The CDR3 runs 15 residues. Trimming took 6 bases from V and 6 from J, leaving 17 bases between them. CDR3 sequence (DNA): TGTGCCAGCAGCCACGGGTCTAATGGTGATGAAAAACTGTTTTTT. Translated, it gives CASSHGSNGDEKLFF.

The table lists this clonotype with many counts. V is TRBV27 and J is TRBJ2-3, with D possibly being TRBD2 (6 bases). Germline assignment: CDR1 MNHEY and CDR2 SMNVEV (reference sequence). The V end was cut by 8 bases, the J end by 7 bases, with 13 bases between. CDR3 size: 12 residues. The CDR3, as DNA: TGTGCCAGCGGACTCGGGGGAAATACGCAGTATTTT. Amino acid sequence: CASGLGGNTQYF.

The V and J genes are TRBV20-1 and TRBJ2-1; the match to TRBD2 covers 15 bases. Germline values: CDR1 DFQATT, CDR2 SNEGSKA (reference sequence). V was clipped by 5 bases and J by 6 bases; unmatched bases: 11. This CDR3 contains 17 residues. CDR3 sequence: CSAPGTSGRPGSNEQFF. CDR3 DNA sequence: TGCAGTGCTCCCGGGACTAGCGGGAGGCCAGGGTCCAATGAGCAGTTCTTC.

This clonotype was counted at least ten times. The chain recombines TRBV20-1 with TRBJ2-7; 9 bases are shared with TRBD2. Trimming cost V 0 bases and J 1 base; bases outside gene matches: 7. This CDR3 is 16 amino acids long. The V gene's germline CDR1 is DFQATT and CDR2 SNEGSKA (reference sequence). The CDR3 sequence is CSARDPSGGPSYEQYF. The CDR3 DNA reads TGCAGTGCTAGAGATCCCAGCGGGGGGCCGTCCTACGAGCAGTACTTC.

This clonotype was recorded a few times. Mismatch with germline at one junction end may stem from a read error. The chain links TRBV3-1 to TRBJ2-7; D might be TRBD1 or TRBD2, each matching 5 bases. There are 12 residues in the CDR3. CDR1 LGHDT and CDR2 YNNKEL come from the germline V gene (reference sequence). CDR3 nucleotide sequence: TGTGACAGCAGCAAAGAGGGGTACGAGCAGTACTTC. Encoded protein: CDSSKEGYEQYF.

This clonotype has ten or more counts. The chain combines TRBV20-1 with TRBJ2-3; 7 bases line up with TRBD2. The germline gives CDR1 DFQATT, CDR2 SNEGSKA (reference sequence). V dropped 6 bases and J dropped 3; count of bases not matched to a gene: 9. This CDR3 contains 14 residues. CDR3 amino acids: CSAAGEGATDTQYF. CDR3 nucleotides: TGCAGTGCGGCCGGGGAGGGCGCGACAGATACGCAGTATTTT.

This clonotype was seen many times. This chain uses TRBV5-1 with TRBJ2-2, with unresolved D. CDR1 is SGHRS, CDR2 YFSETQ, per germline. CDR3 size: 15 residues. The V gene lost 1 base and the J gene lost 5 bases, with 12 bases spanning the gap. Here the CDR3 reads CASSLSRRTTGELFF. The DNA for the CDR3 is TGCGCCAGCAGCTTGTCCAGACGCACGACCGGGGAGCTGTTTTTT.

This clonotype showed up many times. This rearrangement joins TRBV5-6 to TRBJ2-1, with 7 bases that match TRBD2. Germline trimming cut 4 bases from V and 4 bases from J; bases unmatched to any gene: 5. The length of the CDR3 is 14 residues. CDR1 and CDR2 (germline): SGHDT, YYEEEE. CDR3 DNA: TGTGCCAGCAGCCCGGGGGGACGATACAATGAGCAGTTCTTC. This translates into CASSPGGRYNEQFF.

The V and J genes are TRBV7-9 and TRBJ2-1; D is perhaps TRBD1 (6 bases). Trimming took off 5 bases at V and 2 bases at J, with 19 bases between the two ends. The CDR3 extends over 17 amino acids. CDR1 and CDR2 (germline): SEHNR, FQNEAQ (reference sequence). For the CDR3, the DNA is TGTGCCAGCAGCGGAAGTTTTAGGGACACGCCCTACAATGAGCAGTTCTTC. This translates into CASSGSFRDTPYNEQFF.

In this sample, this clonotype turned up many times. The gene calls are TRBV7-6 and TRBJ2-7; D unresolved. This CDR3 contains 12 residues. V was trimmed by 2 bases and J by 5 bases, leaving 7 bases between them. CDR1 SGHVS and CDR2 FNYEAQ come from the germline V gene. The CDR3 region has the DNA TGTGCCAGCAGCTTAAGCTGGGACGAGCAGTACTTC. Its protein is CASSLSWDEQYF.

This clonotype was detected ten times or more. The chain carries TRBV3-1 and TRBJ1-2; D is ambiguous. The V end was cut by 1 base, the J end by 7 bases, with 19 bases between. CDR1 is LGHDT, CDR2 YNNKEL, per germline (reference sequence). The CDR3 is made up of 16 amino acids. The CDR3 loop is CASSQVDRNSYGGYTF. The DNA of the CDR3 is TGTGCCAGCAGCCAAGTCGATCGAAACTCGTATGGTGGCTACACCTTC.

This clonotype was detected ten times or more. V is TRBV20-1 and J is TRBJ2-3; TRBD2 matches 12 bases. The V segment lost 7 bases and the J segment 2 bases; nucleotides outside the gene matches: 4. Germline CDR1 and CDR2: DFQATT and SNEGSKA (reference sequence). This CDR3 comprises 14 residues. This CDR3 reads CSGTSGTNTDTQYF. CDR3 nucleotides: TGCAGTGGGACTAGCGGGACTAACACAGATACGCAGTATTTT.

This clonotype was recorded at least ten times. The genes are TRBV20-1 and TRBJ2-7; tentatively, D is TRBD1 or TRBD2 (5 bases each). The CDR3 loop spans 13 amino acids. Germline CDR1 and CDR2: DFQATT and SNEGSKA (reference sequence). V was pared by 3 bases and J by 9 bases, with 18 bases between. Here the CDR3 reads CSASRAGALGQYF. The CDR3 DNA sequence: TGCAGTGCTAGTAGAGCCGGGGCCCTGGGGCAGTACTTC.

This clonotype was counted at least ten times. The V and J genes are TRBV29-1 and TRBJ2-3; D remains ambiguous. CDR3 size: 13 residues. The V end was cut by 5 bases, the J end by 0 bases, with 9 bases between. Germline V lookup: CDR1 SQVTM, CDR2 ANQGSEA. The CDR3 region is CSVIDLSTDTQYF. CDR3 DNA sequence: TGCAGCGTTATAGATCTTAGCACAGATACGCAGTATTTT.

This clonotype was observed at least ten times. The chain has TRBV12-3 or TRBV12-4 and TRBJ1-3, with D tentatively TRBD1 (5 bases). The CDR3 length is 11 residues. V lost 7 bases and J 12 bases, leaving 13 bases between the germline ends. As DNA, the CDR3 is TGTGCCAGCACCGCCGGGGGTAACATATATTTT. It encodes CASTAGGNIYF.

The CDR3 reads CASSPEGANYGYTF. The CDR3, as DNA: TGTGCCAGCTCACCAGAGGGAGCTAACTATGGCTACACCTTC. V is TRBV18 and J is TRBJ1-2; D gene uncertain. In germline, CDR1 is KGHSH, CDR2 LQKENI. This CDR3 has 14 amino acids. V was clipped by 2 bases and J by 0 bases, with 7 bases between them.